The clone carrying this TCR beta chain was seen ten or more times. This record belongs to a study of T cell clonality in common variable immunodeficiency. Using immunoSEQ multiplex PCR, the repertoire was profiled, and TCRdb retains in-frame clones only, with some absent. The sample has around 39,000 clones, none seen only once; the top ten hold 3% to 4.5%. This clonotype originated in a person aged 18-69 years in good health. Specimen: peripheral blood mononuclear cells.

The CDR3 protein is CASSPRTTLRTDTQYF. The DNA read from the CDR3 is TGCGCCAGCAGCCCCAGGACTACTCTCCGCACAGATACG. The genes are TRBV5-1 and TRBJ2-3, with D perhaps TRBD2 (6 bases). Read data end 3 residues before the CDR3 end; the end is taken from the germline J gene. The CDR3 extends over 16 amino acids. From germline, CDR1 is SGHRS and CDR2 YFSETQ. Trimming shortened V by 4 bases and J by 1 base, and 16 bases separated the two germline ends. Full variable domain (remainder filled in from reference TRBV5-1 and TRBJ2-3): KAGVTQTPRYLIKTRGQQVTLSCSPISGHRSVSWYQQTPGQGLQFLFEYFSETQRNKGNFPGRFSGRQFSNSRSEMNVSTLELGDSALYLCASSPRTTLRTDTQYFGPGTRLTVL.